The T cell receptor beta chain described here comes from a study of radiotherapy plus CTLA-4 blockade in lung cancer. Study context: With about a third of patients having disease control, objective responses were seen in under 20%.

Regarding this clone: Its matching antigen is unknown.

The CDR3 is 12 residues long. Trimming cost V 7 bases and J 5 bases, with 10 bases left between them. The germline CDR1 and CDR2 sequences are SGHRS and YFSETQ. Whole-study findings and limits: There was expansion of tumor-derived TCR clones in blood after radiotherapy plus ipilimumab.

Patients in the study, people with chemo-refractory metastatic non-small-cell lung cancer, received focal radiation plus ipilimumab CTLA-4 blockade. Some clones are missing from TCRdb's copy, which holds only in-frame ones; the method was immunoSEQ multiplex PCR. The sample shows about 78,000 clones, 70% to 90% of them seen only once. The V call is TRBV5-1, the J call TRBJ1-5; D gene ambiguous. The source material was peripheral blood, sampled from a patient treated with radiotherapy plus ipilimumab. This clonotype was obtained from a human donor with non-small cell lung cancer who had stable disease on radiotherapy plus ipilimumab. Written as DNA, the CDR3 is TGCGCCAGCGGCCGAAACGATCAGCCCCAGCATTTT. Its protein is CASGRNDQPQHF. Combining the CDR3 with reference TRBV5-1 and TRBJ1-5 gives the whole variable domain KAGVTQTPRYLIKTRGQQVTLSCSPISGHRSVSWYQQTPGQGLQFLFEYFSETQRNKGNFPGRFSGRQFSNSRSEMNVSTLELGDSALYLCASGRNDQPQHFGDGTRLSIL.